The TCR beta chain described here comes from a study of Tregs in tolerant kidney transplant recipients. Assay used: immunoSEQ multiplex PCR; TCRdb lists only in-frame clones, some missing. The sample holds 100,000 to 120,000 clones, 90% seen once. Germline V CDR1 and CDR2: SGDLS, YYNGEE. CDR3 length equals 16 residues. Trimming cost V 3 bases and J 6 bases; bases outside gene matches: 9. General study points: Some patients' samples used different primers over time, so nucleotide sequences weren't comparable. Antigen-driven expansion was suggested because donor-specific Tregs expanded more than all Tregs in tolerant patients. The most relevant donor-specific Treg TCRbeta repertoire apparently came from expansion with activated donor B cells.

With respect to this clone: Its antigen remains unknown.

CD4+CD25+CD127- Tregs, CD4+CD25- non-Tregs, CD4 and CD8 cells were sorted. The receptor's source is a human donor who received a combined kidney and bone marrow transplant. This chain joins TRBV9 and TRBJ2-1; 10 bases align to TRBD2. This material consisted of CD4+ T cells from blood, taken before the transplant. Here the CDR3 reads CASSAVESGGANEQFF. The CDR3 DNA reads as TGTGCCAGCAGCGCTGTCGAGAGCGGGGGGGCCAATGAGCAGTTCTTC.